This is a list of T cell receptor beta chains from one sample in a study of T cell repertoires in cytomegalovirus infection. TCRdb independently ran MiXCR on the reads; one entry per CDR3 protein. The sample contains roughly 180,000 distinct CDR3 sequences, 20% to 25% of which appear only once. Their cognate antigens are unknown. Sequenced here: CD8+ T cells from cultured PBMCs, sampled from culture after CMV antigen stimulation. The receptor source for this set is a human donor in good health (CMV status not recorded). Some clones in this sample may be carry-over from other donors' samples. The CDR3 runs from the conserved cysteine through the conserved F or W. Fields, in order: J gene, V gene, CDR3 length, CDR3 protein.

J gene: TRBJ1-1; V gene: TRBV27; CDR3 length: 13; CDR3 protein: CATGRGGYTEAFF
J gene: TRBJ2-3; V gene: TRBV2; CDR3 length: 14; CDR3 protein: CASRKGTSTDTQYF
J gene: TRBJ1-2; V gene: TRBV29-1; CDR3 length: 15; CDR3 protein: CSARTGGDPLYGYTF
J gene: TRBJ2-7; V gene: TRBV29-1; CDR3 length: 11; CDR3 protein: CSVEGRDEQYF
J gene: TRBJ2-5; V gene: TRBV7-6; CDR3 length: 15; CDR3 protein: CASSLGQGPLETQYF
J gene: TRBJ2-1; V gene: TRBV7-2; CDR3 length: 15; CDR3 protein: CASSRRRDRDNEQFF
J gene: TRBJ1-1; V gene: TRBV12-3/TRBV12-4; CDR3 length: 13; CDR3 protein: CAVQQGGDTEAFF
J gene: TRBJ1-2; V gene: TRBV6-2/TRBV6-3; CDR3 length: 16; CDR3 protein: CASRPQNRGRVDGYTF
J gene: TRBJ2-7; V gene: TRBV6-6; CDR3 length: 13; CDR3 protein: CASGGLDSYEQYF
J gene: TRBJ2-1; V gene: TRBV7-9; CDR3 length: 15; CDR3 protein: CASSTPRRDHNEQFF
J gene: TRBJ1-2; V gene: TRBV7-2; CDR3 length: 14; CDR3 protein: CASSLDGQGDGYTF
J gene: TRBJ1-6; V gene: TRBV4-1; CDR3 length: 15; CDR3 protein: CASSQDRGPGSPLHF
J gene: TRBJ2-1; V gene: TRBV27; CDR3 length: 16; CDR3 protein: CASSSHSSGVRGEQFF
J gene: TRBJ2-7; V gene: TRBV7-8; CDR3 length: 12; CDR3 protein: CASTSRGYEQYF
J gene: TRBJ2-3; V gene: TRBV13; CDR3 length: 16; CDR3 protein: CASSLYGGRGTDTQYF
J gene: TRBJ1-2; V gene: TRBV12-3/TRBV12-4; CDR3 length: 14; CDR3 protein: CASSFKGSSGGYTF
J gene: TRBJ1-1; V gene: TRBV6-1; CDR3 length: 14; CDR3 protein: CASSGRWYGTEAFF
J gene: TRBJ2-5; V gene: TRBV6-2/TRBV6-3; CDR3 length: 14; CDR3 protein: CASSSKDWAETQYF
J gene: TRBJ2-3; V gene: TRBV7-2; CDR3 length: 15; CDR3 protein: CASTNLQGGTDTQYF
J gene: TRBJ2-7; V gene: TRBV5-1; CDR3 length: 14; CDR3 protein: CASSLGTGLSEQYF
J gene: TRBJ1-1; V gene: TRBV7-2; CDR3 length: 15; CDR3 protein: CASRLTTVMNTEAFF
J gene: TRBJ1-5; V gene: TRBV28; CDR3 length: 14; CDR3 protein: CASSPVISGQPQHF
J gene: TRBJ1-2; V gene: TRBV27; CDR3 length: 13; CDR3 protein: CASSLNSYYGYTF
J gene: TRBJ2-1; V gene: TRBV7-2; CDR3 length: 14; CDR3 protein: CASSPGGANNEQFF
J gene: TRBJ1-5; V gene: TRBV27; CDR3 length: 16; CDR3 protein: CASSLSRGASNQPQHF